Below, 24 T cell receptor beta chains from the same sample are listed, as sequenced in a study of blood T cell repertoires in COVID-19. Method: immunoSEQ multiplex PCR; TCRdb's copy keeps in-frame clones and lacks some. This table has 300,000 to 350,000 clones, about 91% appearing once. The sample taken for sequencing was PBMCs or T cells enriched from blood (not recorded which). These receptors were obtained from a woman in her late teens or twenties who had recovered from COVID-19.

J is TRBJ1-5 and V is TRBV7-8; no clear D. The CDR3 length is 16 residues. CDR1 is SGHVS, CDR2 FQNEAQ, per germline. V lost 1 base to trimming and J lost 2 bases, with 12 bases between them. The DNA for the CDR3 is TGTGCCAGCAGCTTAGAAAGACTCACGGGCAATCAGCCCCAGCATTTT. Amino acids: CASSLERLTGNQPQHF.

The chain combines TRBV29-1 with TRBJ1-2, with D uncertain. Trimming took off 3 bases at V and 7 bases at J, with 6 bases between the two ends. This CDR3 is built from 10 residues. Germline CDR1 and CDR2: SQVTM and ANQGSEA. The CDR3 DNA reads TGCAGCGTTGAGTGGAGTGGCTACACCTTC. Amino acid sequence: CSVEWSGYTF.

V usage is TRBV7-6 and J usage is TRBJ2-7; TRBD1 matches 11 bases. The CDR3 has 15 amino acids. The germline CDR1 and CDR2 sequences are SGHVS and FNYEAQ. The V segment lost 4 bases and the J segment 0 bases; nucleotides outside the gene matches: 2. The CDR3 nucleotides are TGTGCCAGCAGCTATGGACAGGGGGCCTCCTACGAGCAGTACTTC. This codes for CASSYGQGASYEQYF.

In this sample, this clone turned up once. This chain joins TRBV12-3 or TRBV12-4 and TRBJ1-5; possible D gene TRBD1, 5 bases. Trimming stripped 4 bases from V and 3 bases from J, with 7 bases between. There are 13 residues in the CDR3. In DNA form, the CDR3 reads TGTGCCAGCAGTTCAGGGTACAATCAGCCCCAGCATTTT. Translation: CASSSGYNQPQHF.

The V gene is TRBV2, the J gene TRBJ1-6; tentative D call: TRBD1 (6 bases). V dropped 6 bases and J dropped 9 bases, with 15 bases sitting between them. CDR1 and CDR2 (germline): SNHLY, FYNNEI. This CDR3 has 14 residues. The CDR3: CASRNRGAGSPLHF. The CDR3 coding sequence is TGTGCCAGCAGAAACCGGGGGGCTGGTTCACCCCTCCACTTT.

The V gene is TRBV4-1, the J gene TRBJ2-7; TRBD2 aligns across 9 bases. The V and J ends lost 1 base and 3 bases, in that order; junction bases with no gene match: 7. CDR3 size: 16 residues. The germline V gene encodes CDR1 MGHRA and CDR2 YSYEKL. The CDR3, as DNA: TGCGCCAGCAGCCAAGGATCTAGCGGGGAGATCTACGAGCAGTACTTC. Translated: CASSQGSSGEIYEQYF.

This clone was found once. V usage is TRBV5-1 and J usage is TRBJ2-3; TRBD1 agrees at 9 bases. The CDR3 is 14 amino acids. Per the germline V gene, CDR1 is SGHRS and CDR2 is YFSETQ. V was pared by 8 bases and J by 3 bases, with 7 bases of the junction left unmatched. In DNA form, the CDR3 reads TGCGCCAGTCGGACAGGGGAATTAACAGATACGCAGTATTTT. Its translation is CASRTGELTDTQYF.

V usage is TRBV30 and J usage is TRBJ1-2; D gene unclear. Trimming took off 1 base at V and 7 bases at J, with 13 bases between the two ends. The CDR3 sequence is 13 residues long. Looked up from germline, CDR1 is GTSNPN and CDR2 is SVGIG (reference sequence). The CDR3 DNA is TGTGCCTGGAGTGCGGGTGTTTTCGGTGGCTACACCTTC. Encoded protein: CAWSAGVFGGYTF.

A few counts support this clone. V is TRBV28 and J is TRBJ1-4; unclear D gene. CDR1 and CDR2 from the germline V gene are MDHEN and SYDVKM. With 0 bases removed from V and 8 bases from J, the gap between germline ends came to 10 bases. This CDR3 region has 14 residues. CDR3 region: CASSLWGRGEKLFF. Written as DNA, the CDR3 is TGTGCCAGCAGTTTATGGGGGAGAGGGGAAAAACTGTTTTTT.

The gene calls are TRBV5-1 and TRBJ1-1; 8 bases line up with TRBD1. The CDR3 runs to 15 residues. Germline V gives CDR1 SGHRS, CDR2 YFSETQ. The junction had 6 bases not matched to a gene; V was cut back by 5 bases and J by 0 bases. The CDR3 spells CASSLRDRLNTEAFF. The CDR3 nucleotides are TGCGCCAGCAGTCTGAGGGACAGGTTGAACACTGAAGCTTTCTTT.

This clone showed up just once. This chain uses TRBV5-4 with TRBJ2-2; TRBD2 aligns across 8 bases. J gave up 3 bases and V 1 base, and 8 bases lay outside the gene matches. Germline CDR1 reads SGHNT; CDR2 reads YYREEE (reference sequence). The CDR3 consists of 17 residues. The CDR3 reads CASSLSGSWADTGELFF. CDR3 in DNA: TGTGCCAGCAGCTTGAGCGGGAGTTGGGCTGACACCGGGGAGCTGTTTTTT.

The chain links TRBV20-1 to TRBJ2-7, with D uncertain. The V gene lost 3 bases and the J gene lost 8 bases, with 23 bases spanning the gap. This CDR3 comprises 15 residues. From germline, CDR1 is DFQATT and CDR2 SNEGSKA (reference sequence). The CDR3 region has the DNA TGCAGTGCTAGTAAGAGCCGATTCCCCCTTACGAAGCAGTACTTC. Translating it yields CSASKSRFPLTKQYF.

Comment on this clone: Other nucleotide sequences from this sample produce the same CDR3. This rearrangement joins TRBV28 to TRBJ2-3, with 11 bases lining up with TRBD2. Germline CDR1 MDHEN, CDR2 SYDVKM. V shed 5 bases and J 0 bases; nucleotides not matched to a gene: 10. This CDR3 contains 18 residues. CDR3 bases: TGTGCCAGCAGTCTAACTAGCGGGGGCACCTCTAGCACAGATACGCAGTATTTT. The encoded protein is CASSLTSGGTSSTDTQYF.

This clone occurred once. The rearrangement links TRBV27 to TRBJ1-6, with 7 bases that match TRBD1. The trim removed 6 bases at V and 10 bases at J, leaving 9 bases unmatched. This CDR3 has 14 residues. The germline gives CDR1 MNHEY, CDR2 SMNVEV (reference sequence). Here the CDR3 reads CASSRRDRESPLHF. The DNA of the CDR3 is TGTGCCAGCAGCCGCCGGGACAGAGAGTCACCCCTCCACTTT.

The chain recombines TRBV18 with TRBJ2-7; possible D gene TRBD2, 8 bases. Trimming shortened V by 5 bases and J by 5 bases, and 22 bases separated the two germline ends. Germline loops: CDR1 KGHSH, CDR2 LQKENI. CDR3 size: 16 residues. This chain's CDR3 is CASSGTGGGSLDEQYF. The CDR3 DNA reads TGTGCCAGCTCAGGCACGGGAGGGGGCAGTCTCGACGAGCAGTACTTC.

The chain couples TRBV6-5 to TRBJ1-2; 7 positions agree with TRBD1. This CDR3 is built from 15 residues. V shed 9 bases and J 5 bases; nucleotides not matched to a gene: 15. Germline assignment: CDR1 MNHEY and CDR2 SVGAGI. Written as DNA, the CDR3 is TGTGCCAGTCGTCAGACAGGGCTAGAGGTGTATGGCTACACCTTC. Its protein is CASRQTGLEVYGYTF.

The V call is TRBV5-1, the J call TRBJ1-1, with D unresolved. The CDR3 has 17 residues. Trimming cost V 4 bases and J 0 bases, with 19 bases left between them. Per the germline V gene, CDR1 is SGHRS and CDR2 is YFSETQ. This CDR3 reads CASSPNLGGRVNTEAFF. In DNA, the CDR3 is TGCGCCAGCAGCCCCAATCTCGGCGGGCGCGTGAACACTGAAGCTTTCTTT.

The CDR3 loop is CASSLRSGTGGLVQPQHF. Here the CDR3 DNA reads TGTGCCAGCAGCTTAAGGTCCGGGACAGGGGGCCTTGTTCAGCCCCAGCATTTT. The rearrangement joins TRBV7-2 to TRBJ1-5; 12 bases match TRBD1. Germline loops: CDR1 SGHTA, CDR2 FQGNSA. The V and J ends lost 2 bases and 6 bases, in that order; junction bases with no gene match: 11. CDR3 length: 18 amino acids.

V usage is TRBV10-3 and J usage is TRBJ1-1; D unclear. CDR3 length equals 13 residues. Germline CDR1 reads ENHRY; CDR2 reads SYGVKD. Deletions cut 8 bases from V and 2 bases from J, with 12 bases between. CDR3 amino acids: CAILYPFNTEAFF. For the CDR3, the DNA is TGTGCCATCCTTTATCCCTTTAACACTGAAGCTTTCTTT.

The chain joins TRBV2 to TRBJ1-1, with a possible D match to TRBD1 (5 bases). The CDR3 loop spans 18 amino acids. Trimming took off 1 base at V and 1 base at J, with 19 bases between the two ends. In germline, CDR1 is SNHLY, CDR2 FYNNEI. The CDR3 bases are TGTGCCAGCAGTGAAGTTGGGACTGGCGTTGACGGGAACACTGAAGCTTTCTTT. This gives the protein CASSEVGTGVDGNTEAFF. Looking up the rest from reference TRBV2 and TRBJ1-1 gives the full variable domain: EPEVTQTPSHQVTQMGQEVILRCVPISNHLYFYWYRQILGQKVEFLVSFYNNEISEKSEIFDDQFSVERPDGSNFTLKIRSTKLEDSAMYFCASSEVGTGVDGNTEAFFGQGTRLTVV.

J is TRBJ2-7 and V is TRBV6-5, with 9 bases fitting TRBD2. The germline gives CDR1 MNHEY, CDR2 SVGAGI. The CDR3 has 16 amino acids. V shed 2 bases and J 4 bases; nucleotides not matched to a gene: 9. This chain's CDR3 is CASSYRRGGRVYEQYF. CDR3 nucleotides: TGTGCCAGCAGTTACCGGCGTGGCGGGAGGGTTTACGAGCAGTACTTC.

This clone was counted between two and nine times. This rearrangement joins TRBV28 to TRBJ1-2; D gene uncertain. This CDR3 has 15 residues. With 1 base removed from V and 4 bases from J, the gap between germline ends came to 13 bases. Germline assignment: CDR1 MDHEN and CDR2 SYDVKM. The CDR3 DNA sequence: TGTGCCAGCAGTTTATATTTTTCAGAATTCTATGGCTACACCTTC. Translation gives CASSLYFSEFYGYTF.

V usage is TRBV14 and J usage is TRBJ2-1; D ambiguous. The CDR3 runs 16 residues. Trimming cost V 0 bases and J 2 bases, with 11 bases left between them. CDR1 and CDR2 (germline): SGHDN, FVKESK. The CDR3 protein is CASSQDLSATYNEQFF. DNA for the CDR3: TGTGCCAGCAGCCAAGATTTGAGCGCCACCTACAATGAGCAGTTCTTC.

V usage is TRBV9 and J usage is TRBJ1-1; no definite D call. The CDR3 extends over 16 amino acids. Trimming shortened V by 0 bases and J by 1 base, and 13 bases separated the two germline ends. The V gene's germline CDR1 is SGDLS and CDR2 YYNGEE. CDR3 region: CASSVGGPAGNTEAFF. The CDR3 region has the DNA TGTGCCAGCAGCGTAGGAGGACCAGCGGGGAACACTGAAGCTTTCTTT.